This TCR beta chain was identified in a study of blood T cells in healthy people across ages. This clonotype has just a few counts. Combining a sample-barcoded 5' primer with a J-beta primer mix, a second PCR ran for about 7 to 12 cycles. TCRdb itself ran the 5' RACE reads through MiXCR, one entry per CDR3 protein. This sample carries under 950,000 distinct CDR3 sequences, about 24% of them seen once, and the ten largest clones take around 21%. The source material was blood. This sequence originates from a man in his 70s in good health.

The chain's CDR3 is CASSLDPAGALETQYF. In nucleotides, the CDR3 is TGCGCCAGCAGCTTGGATCCAGCGGGGGCCTTAGAGACCCAGTACTTC. The chain employs TRBV5-1 and TRBJ2-1, with 8 bases that match TRBD2. The last part of the DNA fits TRBJ2-5 better; the J call may be wrong. Germline V gene lookup returns CDR1 SGHRS and CDR2 YFSETQ. The CDR3 consists of 16 residues.